This T cell receptor (beta chain) stems from a study of cytotoxic CD8 clonotypes in ibrutinib-treated CLL. Investigators sourced approximately 2 micrograms of genomic DNA from cryopreserved PBMCs for TCR beta libraries. Sequenced by immunoSEQ multiplex PCR; TCRdb stores in-frame clones only, minus some. The table records nearly 100,000 clones, approximately 82% of them present only once. Findings of the study overall: Clonality went up at ibrutinib response and then declined back toward baseline at progression. Clonality (at baseline) was higher than in age-matched healthy donors and tracked circulating CD8+ T-cell counts. Public clonotypes, found uncommonly, either contracted or stayed stable on treatment.

A remark on this clone: The target antigen is unknown. The sample holds other DNA sequences that translate to the same CDR3.

The junction had 3 bases not matched to a gene; V was cut back by 4 bases and J by 7 bases. Germline CDR1 is SGHRS and CDR2 is YFSETQ. The CDR3 spans 14 residues. This sequence originates from a human donor with chronic lymphocytic leukemia. The sequenced sample was PBMCs, obtained after 12 months of ibrutinib treatment. This chain uses TRBV5-1 with TRBJ1-6; 9 bases map to TRBD1. Written as DNA, the CDR3 is TGCGCCAGCAGCCTGGGACAGGGCAATTCACCCCTCCACTTT. Amino acids: CASSLGQGNSPLHF. Looking up the rest from reference TRBV5-1 and TRBJ1-6 gives the full variable domain: KAGVTQTPRYLIKTRGQQVTLSCSPISGHRSVSWYQQTPGQGLQFLFEYFSETQRNKGNFPGRFSGRQFSNSRSEMNVSTLELGDSALYLCASSLGQGNSPLHFGNGTRLTVT.